Described below is a single T cell receptor (beta chain) sequence and its context. This sample was included in a study of T cells in Graves' hyperthyroidism and ophthalmopathy. The CDR3 has 17 residues. The germline CDR1 and CDR2 sequences are MGHDK and SYGVNS. V was clipped by 1 base and J by 0 bases, with 14 bases between them. Amplification targeted TCR beta CDR3 regions from RNA transcripts. The HTBI primer set served for first-round RT-PCR of the TCR CDR3. TCRdb independently ran MiXCR on the multiplex PCR reads; one entry per CDR3 protein. The profile covers 33,000 or so distinct CDR3 sequences, with around 50% appearing a single time and 5.5% to 8% taken by the ten largest. Diagnosis relied on clinical symptoms, serum thyroxine and TRAb, thyroid ultrasound and orbital computed tomography.

The V call is TRBV25-1, the J call TRBJ2-3; D unresolved. The TCR comes from a woman in her 50s with Graves' hyperthyroidism that later progressed to Graves' ophthalmopathy. Sequencing input: blood. The CDR3 DNA reads as TGTGCCAGCAGTGAATTCGGTGATTTTTTTAGCACAGATACGCAGTATTTT. As protein: CASSEFGDFFSTDTQYF. Variable domain in full (rest from reference TRBV25-1 and TRBJ2-3): EADIYQTPRYLVIGTGKKITLECSQTMGHDKMYWYQQDPGMELHLIHYSYGVNSTEKGDLSSESTVSRIRTEHFPLTLESARPSHTSQYLCASSEFGDFFSTDTQYFGPGTRLTVL.